The 12 T cell receptor beta chains below were found in one sample sequenced in a study of CD8 T cells in ankylosing spondylitis. Which antigens these TCRs recognize remains unknown. TCRdb reprocessed the 5' RACE reads with MiXCR, giving one entry per CDR3 protein. The sample consists of hundreds of thousands of distinct CDR3 sequences, about 25% of them appearing once. Findings and limits, study-wide: The study identified a TCR beta motif of roughly eight highly homologous variants that appeared characteristic of ankylosing spondylitis blood.

The sample was blood, either unsorted or a sorted T cell fraction (not recorded which). The receptors come from a male donor with ankylosing spondylitis.

In its sample, this clonotype was seen many times. The chain uses TRBV12-3 or TRBV12-4 and TRBJ2-3; no clear D. The CDR3 has 12 amino acids. V lost 6 bases, J lost 2 bases, and 6 bases lay in between. CDR3 residues: CASSLHTDTQYF. CDR3 in DNA: TGTGCCAGCAGCCTACACACAGATACGCAGTATTTT.

This clonotype was seen a few times. The chain is built from TRBV27 and TRBJ2-2; 11 bases agree with TRBD1. CDR3 size: 17 residues. The J segment lost 2 bases and the V segment lost 1 base, leaving 3 bases of the junction unmatched. Per germline, CDR1 MNHEY and CDR2 SMNVEV (reference sequence). CDR3 nucleotides: TGTGCCAGCAGTTTATACGGGACAGGGGGTAACACCGGGGAGCTGTTTTTT. Amino acids: CASSLYGTGGNTGELFF.

This clonotype was found a few times. V usage is TRBV7-2 and J usage is TRBJ2-5, with D possibly matching TRBD2 (6 bases). The V end was cut by 1 base, the J end by 4 bases, with 13 bases between. There are 15 residues in the CDR3. Germline values: CDR1 SGHTA, CDR2 FQGNSA. CDR3 sequence: CASSLVAGFRETQYF. In DNA, the CDR3 is TGTGCCAGCAGCTTAGTGGCGGGGTTTAGAGAGACCCAGTACTTC.

This clonotype was observed at least ten times. The chain is built from TRBV12-3 or TRBV12-4 and TRBJ1-1; no reliable D call. The CDR3 consists of 11 residues. Trimming stripped 8 bases from V and 5 bases from J, with 9 bases between. The CDR3 bases are TGTGCCAGCTCAGTAGATACTGAAGCTTTCTTT. It specifies CASSVDTEAFF.

This rearrangement joins TRBV6-1 to TRBJ2-3; 10 bases are shared with TRBD2. Trimming took 8 bases from V and 2 from J; bases not matched to a gene: 7. In germline, CDR1 is MNHNS, CDR2 SASEGT. The CDR3 has 15 amino acids. The CDR3 nucleotides read TGTGCCAGCGCCTGGACTAGCGGATACACAGATACGCAGTATTTT. Protein: CASAWTSGYTDTQYF.

The chain links TRBV10-3 to TRBJ2-2; the D gene is possibly TRBD2 (6 bases). Germline CDR1 reads ENHRY; CDR2 reads SYGVKD. V gave up 0 bases and J gave up 9 bases, with 11 bases separating them. The CDR3 runs to 14 residues. The DNA of the CDR3 is TGTGCCATCAGTGAGTCGAGGGAGGACCGGGAGCTGTTTTTT. This encodes CAISESREDRELFF.

This sequence joins TRBV28 and TRBJ2-1; unclear D gene. The CDR3 is 11 amino acids. The V end lost 3 bases, the J end lost 12 bases, and 9 bases lay between the germline ends. Germline-derived CDR1 and CDR2 are MDHEN and SYDVKM. The CDR3 bases are TGTGCCAGCAGTTTCGCGGTTGCGCAGTTCTTC. This codes for CASSFAVAQFF.

The V and J genes are TRBV5-1 and TRBJ1-1, with D hard to call. Trimming took off 2 bases at V and 4 bases at J, with 12 bases between the two ends. CDR3 length equals 14 residues. Germline V gene sequence: CDR1 SGHRS, CDR2 YFSETQ. This CDR3 reads CASSLYSLSTEAFF. CDR3 nucleotide sequence: TGCGCCAGCAGCTTATACAGCCTGAGCACTGAAGCTTTCTTT. The variable domain in full, with the rest retrieved from reference TRBV5-1 and TRBJ1-1, is KAGVTQTPRYLIKTRGQQVTLSCSPISGHRSVSWYQQTPGQGLQFLFEYFSETQRNKGNFPGRFSGRQFSNSRSEMNVSTLELGDSALYLCASSLYSLSTEAFFGQGTRLTVV.

The chain is built from TRBV5-6 and TRBJ2-5, with 8 bases fitting TRBD1. V gave up 0 bases and J gave up 4 bases; unmatched junction bases: 11. CDR1 SGHDT and CDR2 YYEEEE come from the germline V gene. The CDR3 has 17 amino acids. DNA of the CDR3: TGTGCCAGCAGCTTGGGACCGTTAGACAGGGGAGGAGAGACCCAGTACTTC. This translates into CASSLGPLDRGGETQYF. Complete variable domain (other parts from reference TRBV5-6 and TRBJ2-5): DAGVTQSPTHLIKTRGQQVTLRCSPKSGHDTVSWYQQALGQGPQFIFQYYEEEERQRGNFPDRFSGHQFPNYSSELNVNALLLGDSALYLCASSLGPLDRGGETQYFGPGTRLLVL.

This rearrangement joins TRBV7-9 to TRBJ2-1, with D tentatively TRBD2 (5 bases). V gave up 11 bases and J gave up 8 bases, with 19 bases separating them. The CDR3 covers 13 residues. Germline V lookup: CDR1 SEHNR, CDR2 FQNEAQ (reference sequence). Here the CDR3 DNA reads TGTGCCTACCGAGGAGGAAACATCGATGAGCAGTTCTTC. It encodes CAYRGGNIDEQFF.

This clonotype was observed once. CDR3 loop: CATSDTWPRGRETQYF. The CDR3 DNA reads as TGTGCCACCAGTGATACCTGGCCCCGGGGTCGAGAGACCCAGTACTTC. V and J are TRBV24-1 and TRBJ2-5; tentatively, D is TRBD2 (5 bases). The V and J ends lost 3 bases and 4 bases respectively, with 17 bases between them. CDR1 is KGHDR and CDR2 is SFDVKD in the germline V gene. This CDR3 region has 16 residues.

There are a few counts of this clonotype. This chain links TRBV6-2 or TRBV6-3 with TRBJ2-5; D gene uncertain. Trimming took off 5 bases at V and 2 bases at J, with 15 bases between the two ends. Germline V gene data show CDR1 as MNHEY and CDR2 as SVGEGT. There are 15 residues in the CDR3. The CDR3, as DNA: TGTGCCAGCAGTCCCCCTTTTGGTCCTCAAGAGACCCAGTACTTC. Translated, it gives CASSPPFGPQETQYF.